This T cell receptor beta chain was sequenced in a study of cytomegalovirus exposure and HLA in healthy donors. Findings and limits, study-wide: The authors listed around 150 TCR beta chains as cytomegalovirus-associated.

As to this clone: Its specificity is not known.

It was with 60 Vbeta and 13 Jbeta primers that the PCR ran. Measured with immunoSEQ multiplex PCR; TCRdb has only the in-frame clones, and not every one. The sample includes roughly 80,000 clones, approximately 62% of them seen just once. This clonotype was obtained from a male donor in good health and CMV-seropositive. Source material: PBMCs.

The CDR3 DNA reads as TGTGCCACCCGGGGGGATGGAGATACGCAGTATTTT. This codes for CATRGDGDTQYF. The chain couples TRBV2 to TRBJ2-3, with 7 nucleotides matching TRBD2. There are 12 residues in the CDR3. Trimming removed 10 bases from V and 5 bases from J; junction bases left unmatched: 6. Germline CDR1 is SNHLY and CDR2 is FYNNEI.